The 20 T cell receptor beta chains listed next were all sequenced from one sample in a study of CD8 T cells in ankylosing spondylitis. TCRdb reprocessed the 5' RACE reads with MiXCR, giving one entry per CDR3 protein. The sample lists about 140,000 distinct CDR3 sequences; 6.5% to 8.5% were seen once. The material sequenced was synovial fluid, either unsorted or a sorted T cell fraction (not recorded which). The receptor source for this set is a male donor with ankylosing spondylitis.

This clonotype showed up just a few times. V and J are TRBV18 and TRBJ2-7, with unresolved D. The CDR3 extends over 13 amino acids. Between the trimmed V and J ends, which lost 1 base and 3 bases, there was a span of 7 bases. Germline V gene lookup returns CDR1 KGHSH and CDR2 LQKENI. The CDR3 is CASSPQADYEQYF. CDR3 DNA: TGTGCCAGCTCACCACAGGCGGACTACGAGCAGTACTTC.

There are a few counts of this clonotype. The rearrangement joins TRBV5-1 to TRBJ2-1, with 16 bases identical to TRBD2. Trimming removed 3 bases from V and 8 bases from J; junction bases left unmatched: 2. The germline V gene encodes CDR1 SGHRS and CDR2 YFSETQ. The CDR3 covers 15 residues. CDR3 sequence (DNA): TGCGCCAGCAGCTCCGGGACTAGCGGGGGGGATGAGCAGTTCTTC. It specifies CASSSGTSGGDEQFF.

This clonotype was found many times. This sequence joins TRBV27 and TRBJ1-1; D is ambiguous. V was cut by 3 bases and J by 1 base, with 6 bases left in between. From germline, CDR1 is MNHEY and CDR2 SMNVEV (reference sequence). The CDR3 runs to 13 residues. The CDR3, as DNA: TGTGCCAGCAGTTTCCGTGGGAACACTGAAGCTTTCTTT. Translated: CASSFRGNTEAFF.

This clonotype was found many times. The rearrangement joins TRBV7-2 to TRBJ1-2; D gene unclear. There are 14 residues in the CDR3. Germline V gene lookup returns CDR1 SGHTA and CDR2 FQGNSA. The V gene lost 2 bases and the J gene lost 2 bases, with 9 bases spanning the gap. CDR3 coding DNA: TGTGCCAGCAGCTTAAGTTCGGTCAACTATGGCTACACCTTC. Translating it yields CASSLSSVNYGYTF.

This clonotype was found many times. The chain carries TRBV7-2 and TRBJ2-2, with D maybe TRBD1 (6 bases). Trimming pared 5 bases from V and 3 bases from J, leaving 13 bases between. In germline, CDR1 is SGHTA, CDR2 FQGNSA. CDR3 length: 15 amino acids. CDR3 amino acids: CASSRNPGDTGELFF. The CDR3 coding sequence is TGTGCCAGCAGCCGGAACCCAGGGGACACCGGGGAGCTGTTTTTT.

The table lists this clonotype with a few counts. This rearrangement joins TRBV7-3 to TRBJ2-3, with D possibly being TRBD1 (6 bases). Between the trimmed V and J ends, which lost 0 bases and 2 bases, there was a span of 12 bases. The CDR3 has 16 amino acids. Germline loops: CDR1 SGHTA, CDR2 FQGTGA. This CDR3 reads CASSLTGAIFTDTQYF. CDR3 bases: TGTGCCAGCAGCTTAACGGGGGCTATATTCACAGATACGCAGTATTTT.

Many counts were recorded for this clonotype. The chain joins TRBV2 to TRBJ2-1; D possibly matches TRBD1 or TRBD2 (7 bases each). The CDR3 runs to 16 residues. Trimming stripped 8 bases from V and 7 bases from J, with 24 bases between. Per the germline V gene, CDR1 is SNHLY and CDR2 is FYNNEI. CDR3: CASPLGLGQGGNEQFF. Here the CDR3 DNA reads TGTGCCAGCCCCTTGGGTTTGGGTCAGGGGGGGAATGAGCAGTTCTTC.

This clonotype was counted ten times or more. The J gene is TRBJ1-1, the V gene TRBV15; 7 bases line up with TRBD1. Germline loops: CDR1 LNHNV, CDR2 YYDKDF (reference sequence). J gave up 10 bases and V 0 bases, and 11 bases lay outside the gene matches. This CDR3 is 15 amino acids long. DNA for the CDR3: TGTGCCACCAGCAGAGATGCCACAGGGGCCGGGGGAGCTTTCTTT. Protein product: CATSRDATGAGGAFF.

This clonotype showed up just a few times. The chain couples TRBV6-1 to TRBJ2-1; 9 bases match TRBD1. Germline CDR1 is MNHNS and CDR2 is SASEGT. The CDR3 has 13 residues. The junction had 3 bases not matched to a gene; V was cut back by 6 bases and J by 6 bases. The CDR3 reads CASRGTGPNEQFF. CDR3 nucleotides: TGTGCCAGCAGAGGGACAGGGCCCAATGAGCAGTTCTTC.

This clonotype was counted between two and nine times. The CDR3 loop is CASSPPGPYGYTF. CDR3 coding DNA: TGTGCCAGCAGCCCTCCAGGGCCTTATGGCTACACCTTC. J is TRBJ1-2 and V is TRBV11-2; D perhaps matches TRBD1 (5 bases). The CDR3 is 13 residues long. Germline values: CDR1 SGHAT, CDR2 FQNNGV. Between the trimmed V and J ends, which lost 5 bases and 5 bases, there was a span of 12 bases. The whole variable domain, remainder taken from reference TRBV11-2 and TRBJ1-2, is EAGVAQSPRYKIIEKRQSVAFWCNPISGHATLYWYQQILGQGPKLLIQFQNNGVVDDSQLPKDRFSAERLKGVDSTLKIQPAKLEDSAVYLCASSPPGPYGYTFGSGTRLTVV.

This clonotype was seen ten or more times. The chain carries TRBV29-1 and TRBJ1-1, with D unresolved. CDR1 SQVTM and CDR2 ANQGSEA come from the germline V gene. V lost 7 bases and J lost 10, with 16 bases in between. The CDR3 totals 11 residues. For the CDR3, the DNA is TGCAGCGCCCTCCCCGTAGGGCGAGCTTTCTTT. Translating it yields CSALPVGRAFF.

The genes are TRBV5-1 and TRBJ1-4; D might be TRBD1 (5 bases). This CDR3 spans 14 amino acids. V was clipped by 4 bases and J by 4 bases, with 11 bases between them. From germline, CDR1 is SGHRS and CDR2 YFSETQ. The CDR3 protein is CASSAAGNNEKLFF. The CDR3 DNA reads as TGCGCCAGCAGCGCGGCAGGGAATAATGAAAAACTGTTTTTT.

This rearrangement joins TRBV2 to TRBJ1-5; the D is unclear. Germline V CDR1 and CDR2: SNHLY, FYNNEI. Trimming cost V 7 bases and J 5 bases, with 9 bases left between them. This CDR3 region has 12 residues. The CDR3 DNA reads as TGTGCCAGCACGGCGGGATATCAGCCCCAGCATTTT. Amino acid sequence: CASTAGYQPQHF.

This clonotype was picked up many times. The V and J genes are TRBV18 and TRBJ2-7; D perhaps matches TRBD1 (5 bases). With 2 bases removed from V and 4 bases from J, the gap between germline ends came to 9 bases. CDR3 size: 13 residues. Looked up from germline, CDR1 is KGHSH and CDR2 is LQKENI. The DNA of the CDR3 is TGTGCCAGCTCACCAGCCCAGGGTTACGAGCAGTACTTC. This translates into CASSPAQGYEQYF.

This clonotype was recorded a few times. This chain joins TRBV3-1 and TRBJ1-1; D is perhaps TRBD1 (6 bases). The V and J ends lost 8 bases and 7 bases respectively, with 14 bases between them. Germline lookup yields CDR1 LGHDT and CDR2 YNNKEL (reference sequence). This CDR3 contains 12 residues. The CDR3 region has the DNA TGTGCCAGCGGCAGGGGTGAAGGTGAAGCTTTCTTT. It is translated as CASGRGEGEAFF.

This clonotype was counted at least ten times. This chain joins TRBV5-1 and TRBJ2-7; D perhaps matches TRBD2 (7 bases). The V gene's germline CDR1 is SGHRS and CDR2 YFSETQ. Trimming removed 7 bases at V and 1 base at J, with 18 bases between. This CDR3 has 15 residues. The CDR3 DNA follows: TGCGCCAGCTCTAAGGGGGGGGCTGATTCCTACGAGCAGTACTTC. The encoded protein is CASSKGGADSYEQYF.

The chain joins TRBV6-2 or TRBV6-3 to TRBJ2-7; 13 bases map to TRBD2. The V gene's germline CDR1 is MNHEY and CDR2 SVGEGT. The CDR3 sequence is 16 residues long. Unmatched junction bases numbered 7, after V lost 5 bases and J lost 3 bases. The CDR3 DNA reads as TGTGCCAGCAGTCCCCGGACTAGCGGGAGAATCTACGAGCAGTACTTC. This sequence encodes CASSPRTSGRIYEQYF.

The table lists this clonotype with many counts. The chain is built from TRBV6-5 and TRBJ2-3, with a tentative D call TRBD2 (7 bases). There are 16 residues in the CDR3. Germline CDR1 is MNHEY and CDR2 is SVGAGI. V lost 7 bases and J lost 0, with 17 bases in between. CDR3 DNA sequence: TGTGCCAGCACTTCCACCCGGGGGGCAAGCACAGATACGCAGTATTTT. Amino acid sequence: CASTSTRGASTDTQYF.

This clonotype was detected ten times or more. The rearrangement links TRBV11-1 to TRBJ2-5; 10 nucleotides align to TRBD2. There are 18 residues in the CDR3. Germline-derived CDR1 and CDR2 are SGHAT and FQDESV (reference sequence). V gave up 5 bases and J gave up 14 bases; unmatched junction bases: 26. CDR3 amino acids: CASSPYITGLAVPLGTYF. For the CDR3, the DNA is TGTGCCAGCAGCCCATACATAACCGGACTAGCGGTACCTTTAGGGACTTACTTC.

Worth noting for this clonotype: One end of the junction fails to match germline, which may point to a read error. The V gene is TRBV7-7, the J gene TRBJ2-1; the D gene could be TRBD1 or TRBD2 (5 bases each). The CDR3 consists of 17 residues. In germline, CDR1 is SSHAT, CDR2 FNYEAQ (reference sequence). This CDR3 is CASSLGARRSSYNEQFF. The CDR3 bases are TGTGCTAGCAGCTTAGGGGCGAGGAGGAGCTCCTACAATGAGCAGTTCTTC. The variable domain in full, completed from reference TRBV7-7 and TRBJ2-1, reads GAGVSQSPRYKVTKRGQDVTLRCDPISSHATLYWYQQALGQGPEFLTYFNYEAQPDKSGLPSDRFSAERPEGSISTLTIQRTEQRDSAMYRCASSLGARRSSYNEQFFGPGTRLTVL.